What follows are 5 T cell receptor beta chains derived from one specimen sequenced in a study of T-cell reconstitution after alpha-beta-depleted transplantation in children. It was with unique molecular identifiers that the TCRbeta library was prepared. TCRdb reprocessed the PCR reads with MiXCR, giving one entry per CDR3 protein. The data show roughly 500,000 distinct CDR3 sequences, with roughly 18% seen just once and 3% to 4% held by the top ten. Sample: PBMCs from the stem cell graft donor, taken from the stem cell graft. These receptors were taken from a human donor who donated a stem cell graft to a child with acute lymphoblastic leukemia.

This clonotype was counted a few times. The rearrangement uses TRBV18 and TRBJ2-3; possibly TRBD1 for D (5 bases). This CDR3 is built from 15 residues. Trimming pared 5 bases from V and 1 base from J, leaving 13 bases between. The germline V gene has CDR1 KGHSH and CDR2 LQKENI. The DNA of the CDR3 is TGTGCCAGCTCATCCTGGGGCAGAGGCACAGATACGCAGTATTTT. Translation: CASSSWGRGTDTQYF.

This chain joins TRBV12-3 or TRBV12-4 and TRBJ1-2; weak D call: TRBD1 (6 bases). The CDR3 loop spans 15 amino acids. V was clipped by 5 bases and J by 6 bases, with 19 bases between them. The CDR3 nucleotides are TGTGCCAGCAGTCTGGGGGGGGCCGGGGCTGATGGCTACACCTTC. Its translation is CASSLGGAGADGYTF.

This clonotype was seen repeatedly, ten times or more. A junction end diverges from the germline sequence, so it may reflect a read error. CDR3 in DNA: TGCGCCAGCAGCCGGGACAGCTCCTACAATGAGCAGTTCTTC. It codes for CASSRDSSYNEQFF. The chain carries TRBV18 and TRBJ2-1, with 7 positions matching TRBD1. Germline-derived CDR1 and CDR2 are KGHSH and LQKENI. The CDR3 covers 14 residues.

This rearrangement joins TRBV13 to TRBJ2-5; D might be TRBD1 (5 bases). The germline CDR1 and CDR2 sequences are PRHDT and FYEKMQ (reference sequence). The V and J ends lost 7 bases and 5 bases respectively, with 17 bases between them. The CDR3 totals 14 residues. CDR3 amino acids: CASTSARDFETQYF. The CDR3 DNA follows: TGTGCCAGCACCTCAGCCAGGGATTTCGAGACCCAGTACTTC.

The chain carries TRBV2 and TRBJ1-5; D is undetermined. Germline assignment: CDR1 SNHLY and CDR2 FYNNEI. CDR3 size: 12 residues. V was trimmed by 5 bases and J by 6 bases, leaving 8 bases between them. The CDR3 DNA reads TGTGCCAGCAGTTGGCTCAGTCAGCCCCAGCATTTT. Protein: CASSWLSQPQHF.